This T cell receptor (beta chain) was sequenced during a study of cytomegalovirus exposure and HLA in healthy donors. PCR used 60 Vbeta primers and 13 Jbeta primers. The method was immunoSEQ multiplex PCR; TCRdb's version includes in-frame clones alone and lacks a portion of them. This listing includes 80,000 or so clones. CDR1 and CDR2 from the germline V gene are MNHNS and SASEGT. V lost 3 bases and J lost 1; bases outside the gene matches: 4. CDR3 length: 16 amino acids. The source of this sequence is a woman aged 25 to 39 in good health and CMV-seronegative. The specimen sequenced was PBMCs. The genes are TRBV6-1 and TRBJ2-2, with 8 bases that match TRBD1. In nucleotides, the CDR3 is TGTGCCAGCAGTGAGCAGGGGGCGCAGAACACCGGGGAGCTGTTTTTT. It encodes CASSEQGAQNTGELFF.